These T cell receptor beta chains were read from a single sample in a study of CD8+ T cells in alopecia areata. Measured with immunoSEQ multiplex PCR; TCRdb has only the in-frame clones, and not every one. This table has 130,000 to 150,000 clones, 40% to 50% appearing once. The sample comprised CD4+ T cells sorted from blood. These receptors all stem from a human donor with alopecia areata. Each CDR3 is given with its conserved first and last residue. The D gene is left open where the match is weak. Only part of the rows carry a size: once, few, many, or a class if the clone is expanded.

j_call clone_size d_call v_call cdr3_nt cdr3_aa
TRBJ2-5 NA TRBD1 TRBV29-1 TGCAGCGCTGGGGGACAGACGGAGACCCAGTACTTC CSAGGQTETQYF
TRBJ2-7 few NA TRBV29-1 TGCAGCGTTGAAGATCTTCCGGGGAAGCAGTACTTC CSVEDLPGKQYF
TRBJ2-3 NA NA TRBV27 TGTGCCAGCAGTTTTTGGAGCGGCACAGATACGCAGTATTTT CASSFWSGTDTQYF
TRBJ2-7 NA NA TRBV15 TGTGCCACCAGCAGAGCTTCCCCAGTGGGATCCGAGCAGTACTTC CATSRASPVGSEQYF
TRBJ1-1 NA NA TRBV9 TGTGCCAGCAGCGTAGATCACAGCCCGAAGGGGGCTTTCTTT CASSVDHSPKGAFF
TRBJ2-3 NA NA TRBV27 TGTGCCAGCAGTTTACAAGATACGCAGTATTTT CASSLQDTQYF
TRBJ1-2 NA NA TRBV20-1 TGCAGTGCTGGGACTGATGGCTACACCTTC CSAGTDGYTF
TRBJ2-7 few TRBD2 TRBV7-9 TGTGCCAGCAGTTCCAGCGGGAGCATCAACGAGCAGTACTTC CASSSSGSINEQYF
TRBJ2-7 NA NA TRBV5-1 TGCGCCAGCAGATCAGGGACCGAGCAGTACTTC CASRSGTEQYF
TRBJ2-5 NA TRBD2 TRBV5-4 TGTGCCAGCAGGCGCCGGGACTACGTAGAGACCCAGTACTTC CASRRRDYVETQYF
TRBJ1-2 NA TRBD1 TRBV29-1 TGCAGCGTTGAAGATCGAAAATCAGGGGGGCCCTACTATGGCTACACCTTC CSVEDRKSGGPYYGYTF
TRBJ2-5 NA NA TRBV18 TGTGCCAGCTCACCACAGGGGGAGACCCAGTACTTC CASSPQGETQYF
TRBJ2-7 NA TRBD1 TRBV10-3 TGTGCCATCAGTGGAGACAGGGCCGACGAGCAGTACTTC CAISGDRADEQYF
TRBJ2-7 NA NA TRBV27 TGTGCCAGCAGTTTATCCGCGATAGGCTCCTACGAGCAGTACTTC CASSLSAIGSYEQYF
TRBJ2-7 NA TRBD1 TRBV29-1 TGCAGCGTTGGCGACAGGGTCCGGGGCGAGCAGTACTTC CSVGDRVRGEQYF
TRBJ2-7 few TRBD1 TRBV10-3 TGTGCCACCAGGCGGCAGACAGGGCCTTCCGACGAGCAGTACTTC CATRRQTGPSDEQYF
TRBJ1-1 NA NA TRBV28 TGTGCCAGCAGCCTCCCGGCGCAGGCTTTCTTT CASSLPAQAFF
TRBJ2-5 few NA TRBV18 TGTGCCAGCTCACCCGTTGGGGAGACCCAGTACTTC CASSPVGETQYF
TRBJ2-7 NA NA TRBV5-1 TGCGCCAGCAGCTCGACGGGTCCTTCCGAGCAGTACTTC CASSSTGPSEQYF
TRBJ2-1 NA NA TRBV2 TGTGCCGGCGGCATTTTAAATGAGCAGTTCTTC CAGGILNEQFF
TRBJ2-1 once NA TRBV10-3 TGTGCCACCAGGGGAGAGGGAGGGCCTGGGTCCTACAATGAGCAGTTCTTC CATRGEGGPGSYNEQFF
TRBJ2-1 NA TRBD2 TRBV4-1 TGCGCCAGCAGCCAAGTTGGGACTAGCGTCTACAATGAGCAGTTCTTC CASSQVGTSVYNEQFF
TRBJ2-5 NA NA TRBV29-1 TGCAGCGTTGGGGGGGGGCACAACCGACCAGAGACCCAGTACTTC CSVGGGHNRPETQYF
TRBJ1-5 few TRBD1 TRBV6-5 TGTGCCAGCAGCCGTACAGGGGTTAGCAATCAGCCCCAGCATTTT CASSRTGVSNQPQHF
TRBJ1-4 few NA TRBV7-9 TGTGCCAGCAGCCCAGGCACGGTGACTAATGAAAAACTGTTTTTT CASSPGTVTNEKLFF
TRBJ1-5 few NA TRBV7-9 TGTGCCAGCAGCTCATTGACTGCCGATCAGCCCCAGCATTTT CASSSLTADQPQHF
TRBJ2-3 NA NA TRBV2 TGTGCCAGCAGTGTTTTTTCGGACTACTCGAATTTT CASSVFSDYSNF
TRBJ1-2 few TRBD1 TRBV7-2 TGTGCCAGCAGCCCGGGGACAGACTATGGCTACACCTTC CASSPGTDYGYTF
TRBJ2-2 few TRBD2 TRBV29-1 TGCAGCGTTGAGGGACTAGCGGGAGTGCCGAACACCGGGGAGCTGTTTTTT CSVEGLAGVPNTGELFF
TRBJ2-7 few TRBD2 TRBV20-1 TGCAGTGCTAGCGGTGGCGGGAGGGAGTACTTC CSASGGGREYF
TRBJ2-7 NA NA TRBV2 TGTGCCAGCAAGGGAAGCTCCTACGAGCAGTACTTC CASKGSSYEQYF
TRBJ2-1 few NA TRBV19 TGTGCCAGTAGTGGGCCGCATGCGATAAATGAGCAGTTCTTC CASSGPHAINEQFF
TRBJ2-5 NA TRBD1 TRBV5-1 TGCGCCAGCAGCGCGGGACAGGGGTTCCAAGAGACCCAGTACTTC CASSAGQGFQETQYF
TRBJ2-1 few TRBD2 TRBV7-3 TGTGCCAGCAGCCCCGTCCGCGGGAGGGCCTACAATGAGCAGTTCTTC CASSPVRGRAYNEQFF
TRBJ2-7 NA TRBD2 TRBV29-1 TGCAGCGTTGAAACCGGGACTAAAATCTACGAGCAGTACTTC CSVETGTKIYEQYF
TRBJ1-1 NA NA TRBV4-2 TGTGCCAGCAGCCAAGTCTCAAACACTGAAGCTTTCTTT CASSQVSNTEAFF
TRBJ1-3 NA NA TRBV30 TGTGCCTGGAGGCCGGCCCACACGAGCTCTGGAAACACCATATATTTT CAWRPAHTSSGNTIYF
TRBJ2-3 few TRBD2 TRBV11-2 TGTGCCAGCAGCCCCGCCGGGACTAGCTTCACAGATACGCAGTATTTT CASSPAGTSFTDTQYF
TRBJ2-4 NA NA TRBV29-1 TGCAGCGTCGGCCCGGGGTCTCAAAACATTCAGTACTTC CSVGPGSQNIQYF
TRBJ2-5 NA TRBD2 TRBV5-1 TGCGCCAGCAGCTTAGGGACTAGCGGGAGTGAGACCCAGTACTTC CASSLGTSGSETQYF
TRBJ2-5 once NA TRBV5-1 TGCGCCAGCAGCTTGGTGGGGGGACAGACAGAGACCCAGTACTTC CASSLVGGQTETQYF
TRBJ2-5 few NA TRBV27 TGTGCCAGCAGTTCACACCGGGTTGGGACCCAGTACTTC CASSSHRVGTQYF
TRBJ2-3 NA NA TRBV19 TGTGCCAGTAGTATCTCCAGGCGACGAGATACGCAGTATTTT CASSISRRRDTQYF
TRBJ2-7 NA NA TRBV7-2 TGTGCCAGCAGCTTAGCACAGGGTCAGGCCGAGCAGTACTTC CASSLAQGQAEQYF
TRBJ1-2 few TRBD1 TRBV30 TGTGCCCTTGGGACCCACCAGGGGGCTTCGTATGGCTACACCTTC CALGTHQGASYGYTF
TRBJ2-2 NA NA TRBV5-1 TGCGCCAGCAGCTTGCGTGCCCCCACCGCCACCGGGGAGCTGTTTTTT CASSLRAPTATGELFF
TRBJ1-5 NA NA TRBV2 TGTGCCAGCAGCAGGGTGTCGCTCAATCAGCCCCAGCATTTT CASSRVSLNQPQHF